These 6 T cell receptor beta chains share one sample of origin, sequenced in a study of blood T cell repertoires in COVID-19. Profiled with immunoSEQ multiplex PCR; TCRdb holds only in-frame clones, not every one. The table includes about 98,000 clones, 81% detected once. The sequenced sample consisted of peripheral blood. The receptors come from a woman of 80 years or more with acute or convalescent COVID-19.

This clone appeared once. This rearrangement joins TRBV5-1 to TRBJ2-5, with TRBD1 matching 9 bases. V was pared by 5 bases and J by 1 base, with 9 bases of the junction left unmatched. CDR3 length: 16 residues. Germline V gene data show CDR1 as SGHRS and CDR2 as YFSETQ. Written as DNA, the CDR3 is TGCGCCAGCAGTCTCGCGGAGACAGGGGGCCAAGAGACCCAGTACTTC. As protein: CASSLAETGGQETQYF.

The gene calls are TRBV11-2 and TRBJ1-5; 7 bases are a match to TRBD1. Per the germline V gene, CDR1 is SGHAT and CDR2 is FQNNGV. With V trimmed by 5 bases and J by 7 bases, 5 bases remained unmatched. CDR3 length: 13 residues. The CDR3 DNA follows: TGTGCCAGCAGCGAGACAGGGAACCAGCCCCAGCATTTT. It yields the protein CASSETGNQPQHF.

V and J are TRBV5-4 and TRBJ1-1; D perhaps matches TRBD1 (6 bases). The V gene's germline CDR1 is SGHNT and CDR2 YYREEE (reference sequence). The CDR3 is 14 amino acids. Trimming took off 0 bases at V and 2 bases at J, with 8 bases between the two ends. This CDR3 reads CASSLGQANTEAFF. The CDR3 DNA reads as TGTGCCAGCAGCTTGGGACAGGCAAACACTGAAGCTTTCTTT. The whole variable domain, remainder taken from reference TRBV5-4 and TRBJ1-1, is ETGVTQSPTHLIKTRGQQVTLRCSSQSGHNTVSWYQQALGQGPQFIFQYYREEENGRGNFPPRFSGLQFPNYSSELNVNALELDDSALYLCASSLGQANTEAFFGQGTRLTVV.

The chain employs TRBV19 and TRBJ1-2, with TRBD1 matching over 11 bases. The CDR3 is 16 amino acids. With 5 bases clipped from V and 4 bases from J, the junction kept 9 bases outside the gene matches. Germline V gene sequence: CDR1 LNHDA, CDR2 SQIVND (reference sequence). The CDR3 DNA reads as TGTGCCAGTAGTCTCCTCGAGGGACAGGGGGGCTATGGCTACACCTTC. Amino acid sequence: CASSLLEGQGGYGYTF.

The V gene is TRBV7-3, the J gene TRBJ1-2; TRBD1 aligns across 8 bases. Trimming at V came to 5 bases and at J to 5 bases, leaving 10 bases not matched to a gene. The CDR3 covers 15 residues. Germline CDR1 SGHTA, CDR2 FQGTGA. In DNA, the CDR3 is TGTGCCAGCAGCCTTCAGGGGGCAAACGGGTATGGCTACACCTTC. Its protein product is CASSLQGANGYGYTF.

The genes are TRBV2 and TRBJ1-5; 7 positions match TRBD1. Germline CDR1 reads SNHLY; CDR2 reads FYNNEI. V dropped 10 bases and J dropped 4; count of bases not matched to a gene: 7. The CDR3 is 13 amino acids. CDR3 amino acids: CATQGEANQPQHF. The CDR3 DNA sequence: TGTGCCACCCAGGGGGAAGCGAATCAGCCCCAGCATTTT. Looking up the rest from reference TRBV2 and TRBJ1-5 gives the full variable domain: EPEVTQTPSHQVTQMGQEVILRCVPISNHLYFYWYRQILGQKVEFLVSFYNNEISEKSEIFDDQFSVERPDGSNFTLKIRSTKLEDSAMYFCATQGEANQPQHFGDGTRLSIL.